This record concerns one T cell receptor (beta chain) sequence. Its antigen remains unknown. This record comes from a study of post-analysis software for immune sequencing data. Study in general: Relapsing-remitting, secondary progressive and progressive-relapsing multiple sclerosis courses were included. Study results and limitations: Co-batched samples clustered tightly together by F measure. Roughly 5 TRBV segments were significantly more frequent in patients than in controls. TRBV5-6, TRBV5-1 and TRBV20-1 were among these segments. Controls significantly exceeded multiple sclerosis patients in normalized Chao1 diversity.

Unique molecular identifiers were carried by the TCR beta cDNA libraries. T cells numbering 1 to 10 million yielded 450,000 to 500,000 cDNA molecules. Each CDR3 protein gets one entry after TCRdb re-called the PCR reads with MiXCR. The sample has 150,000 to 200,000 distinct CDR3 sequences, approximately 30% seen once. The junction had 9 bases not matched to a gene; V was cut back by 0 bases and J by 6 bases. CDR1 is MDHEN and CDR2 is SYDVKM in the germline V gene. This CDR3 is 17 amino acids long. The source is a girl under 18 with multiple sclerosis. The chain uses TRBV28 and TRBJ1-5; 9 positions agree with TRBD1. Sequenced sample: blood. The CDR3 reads CASSLCPSTGGFQPQHF. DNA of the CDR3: TGTGCCAGCAGTTTATGTCCTTCTACAGGGGGCTTTCAGCCCCAGCATTTT.